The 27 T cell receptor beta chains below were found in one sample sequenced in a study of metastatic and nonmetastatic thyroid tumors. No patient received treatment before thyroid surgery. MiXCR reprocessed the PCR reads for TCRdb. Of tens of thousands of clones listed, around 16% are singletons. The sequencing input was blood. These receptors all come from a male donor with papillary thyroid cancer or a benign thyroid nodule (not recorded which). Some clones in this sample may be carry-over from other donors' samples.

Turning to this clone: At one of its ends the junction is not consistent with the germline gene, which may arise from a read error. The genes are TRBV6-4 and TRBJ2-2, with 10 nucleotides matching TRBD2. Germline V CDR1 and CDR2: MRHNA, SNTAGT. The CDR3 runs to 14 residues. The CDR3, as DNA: TGTGCCAGCATTGGGACTAGCGACACCGGTGAGCTGTTTTTT. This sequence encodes CASIGTSDTGELFF.

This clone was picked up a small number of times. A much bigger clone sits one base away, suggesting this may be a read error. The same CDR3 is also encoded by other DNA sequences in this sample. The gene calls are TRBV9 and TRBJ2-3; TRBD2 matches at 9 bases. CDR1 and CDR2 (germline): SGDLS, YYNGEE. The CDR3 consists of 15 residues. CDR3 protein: CASSGGGGSTDTQYF. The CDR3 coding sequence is TGTGCCAGTAGCGGGGGAGGGGGTAGCACAGATACGCAGTATTTT.

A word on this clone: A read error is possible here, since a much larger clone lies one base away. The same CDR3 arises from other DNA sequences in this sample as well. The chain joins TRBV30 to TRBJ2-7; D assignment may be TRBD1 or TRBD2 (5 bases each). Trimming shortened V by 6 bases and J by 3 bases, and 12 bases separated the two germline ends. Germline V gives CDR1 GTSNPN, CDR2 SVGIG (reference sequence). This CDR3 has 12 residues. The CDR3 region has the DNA TGTGCCTGTGGGACGGGTGACTACGAGCAGTACTTC. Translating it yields CACGTGDYEQYF.

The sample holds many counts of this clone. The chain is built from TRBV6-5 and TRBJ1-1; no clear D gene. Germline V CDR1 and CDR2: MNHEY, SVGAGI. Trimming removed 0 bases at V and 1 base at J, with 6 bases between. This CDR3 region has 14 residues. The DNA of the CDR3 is TGTGCCAGCAGTTACTCAGAAGCGAACACTGAAGCTTTCTTT. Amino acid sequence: CASSYSEANTEAFF.

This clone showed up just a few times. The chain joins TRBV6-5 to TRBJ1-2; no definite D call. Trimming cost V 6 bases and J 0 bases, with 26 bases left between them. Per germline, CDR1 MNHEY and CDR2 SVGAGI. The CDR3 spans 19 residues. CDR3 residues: CASRVRDSDTYSTNYGYTF. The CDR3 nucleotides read TGTGCCAGCAGGGTCCGGGATAGCGATACATATTCTACTAACTATGGCTACACCTTC.

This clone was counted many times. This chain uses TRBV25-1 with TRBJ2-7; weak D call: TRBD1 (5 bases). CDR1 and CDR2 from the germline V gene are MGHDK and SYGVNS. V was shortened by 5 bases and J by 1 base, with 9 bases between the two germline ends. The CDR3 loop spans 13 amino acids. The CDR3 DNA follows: TGTGCCAGCAGTCACAGGTTATCCTACGAGCAGTACTTC. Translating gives CASSHRLSYEQYF.

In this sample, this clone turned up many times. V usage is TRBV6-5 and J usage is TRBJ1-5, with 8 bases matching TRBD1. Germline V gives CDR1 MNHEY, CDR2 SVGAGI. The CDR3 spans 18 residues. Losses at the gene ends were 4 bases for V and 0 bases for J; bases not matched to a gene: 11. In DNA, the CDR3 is TGTGCCAGCAGTTTCGGACAGGGCTACGCTTATAGCAATCAGCCCCAGCATTTT. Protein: CASSFGQGYAYSNQPQHF.

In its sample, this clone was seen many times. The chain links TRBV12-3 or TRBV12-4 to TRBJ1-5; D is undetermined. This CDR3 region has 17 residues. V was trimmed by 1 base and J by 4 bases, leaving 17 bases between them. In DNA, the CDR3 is TGTGCCAGCAGTTTAGTTAGGGCAGGAAGAGGTAATCAGCCCCAGCATTTT. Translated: CASSLVRAGRGNQPQHF.

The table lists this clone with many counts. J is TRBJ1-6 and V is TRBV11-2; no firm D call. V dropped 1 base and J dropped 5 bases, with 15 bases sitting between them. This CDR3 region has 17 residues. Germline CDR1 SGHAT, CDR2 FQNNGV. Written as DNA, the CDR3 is TGTGCCAGCAGCTTAGTCTACCGGACGGAAAATAATTCACCCCTCCACTTT. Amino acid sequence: CASSLVYRTENNSPLHF. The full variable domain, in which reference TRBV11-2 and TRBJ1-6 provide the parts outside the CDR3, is EAGVAQSPRYKIIEKRQSVAFWCNPISGHATLYWYQQILGQGPKLLIQFQNNGVVDDSQLPKDRFSAERLKGVDSTLKIQPAKLEDSAVYLCASSLVYRTENNSPLHFGNGTRLTVT.

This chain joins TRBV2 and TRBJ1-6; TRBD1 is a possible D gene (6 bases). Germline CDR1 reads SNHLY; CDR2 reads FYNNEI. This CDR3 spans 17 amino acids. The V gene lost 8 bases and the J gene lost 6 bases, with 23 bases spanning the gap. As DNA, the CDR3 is TGTGCCAGCCGAGGTGGGACACCCGAACCAAGTAATTCACCCCTCCACTTT. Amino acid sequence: CASRGGTPEPSNSPLHF.

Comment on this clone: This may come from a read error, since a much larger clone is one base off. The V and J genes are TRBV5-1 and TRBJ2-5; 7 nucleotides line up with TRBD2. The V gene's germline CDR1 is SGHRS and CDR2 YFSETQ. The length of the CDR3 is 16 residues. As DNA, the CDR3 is TGCGCCAGCAGCTGCCCCAGGCGGATGGCGGGGGAGACCAAGTACTTC. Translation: CASSCPRRMAGETKYF.

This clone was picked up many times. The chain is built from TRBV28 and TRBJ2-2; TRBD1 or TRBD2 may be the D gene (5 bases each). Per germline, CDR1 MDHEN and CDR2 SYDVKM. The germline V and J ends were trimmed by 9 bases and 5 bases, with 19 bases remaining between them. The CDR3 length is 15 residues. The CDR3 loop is CASKDEGQETGELFF. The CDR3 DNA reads TGTGCCAGTAAAGATGAGGGGCAGGAGACCGGGGAGCTGTTTTTT.

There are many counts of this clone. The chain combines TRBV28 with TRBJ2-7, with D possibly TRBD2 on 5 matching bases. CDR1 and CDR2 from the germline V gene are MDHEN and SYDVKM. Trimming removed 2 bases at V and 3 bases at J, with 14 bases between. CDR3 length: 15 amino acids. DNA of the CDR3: TGTGCCAGCAGTTTAGCAGCGTCTGGACTCTACGAGCAGTACTTC. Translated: CASSLAASGLYEQYF.

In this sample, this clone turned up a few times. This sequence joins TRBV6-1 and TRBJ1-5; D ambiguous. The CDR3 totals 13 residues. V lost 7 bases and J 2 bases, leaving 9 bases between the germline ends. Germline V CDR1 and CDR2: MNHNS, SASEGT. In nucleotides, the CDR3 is TGTGCCAGCAAAAAGCAGGGCAATCAGCCCCAGCATTTT. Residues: CASKKQGNQPQHF.

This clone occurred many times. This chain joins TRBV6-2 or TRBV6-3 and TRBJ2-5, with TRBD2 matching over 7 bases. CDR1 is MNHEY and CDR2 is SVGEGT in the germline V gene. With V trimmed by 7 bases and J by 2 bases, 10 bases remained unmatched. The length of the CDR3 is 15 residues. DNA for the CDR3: TGTGCCAGCACCCAGCGAGGGCGGGGGCAAGAGACCCAGTACTTC. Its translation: CASTQRGRGQETQYF.

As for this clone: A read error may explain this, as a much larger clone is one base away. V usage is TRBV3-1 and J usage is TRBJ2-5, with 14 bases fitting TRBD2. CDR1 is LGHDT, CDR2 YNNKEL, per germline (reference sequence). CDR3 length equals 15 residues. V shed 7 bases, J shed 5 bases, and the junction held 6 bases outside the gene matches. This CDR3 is CASILGTSGSETQYF. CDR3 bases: TGTGCCAGCATCCTTGGGACTAGCGGGAGCGAGACCCAGTACTTC.

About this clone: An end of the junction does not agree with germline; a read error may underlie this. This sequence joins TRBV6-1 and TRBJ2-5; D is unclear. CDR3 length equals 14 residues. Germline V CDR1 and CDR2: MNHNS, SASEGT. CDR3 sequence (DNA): TGTGCCAGTAGTGGCAGGTGGCCTCAAGAGACCCAGTACTTC. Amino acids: CASSGRWPQETQYF.

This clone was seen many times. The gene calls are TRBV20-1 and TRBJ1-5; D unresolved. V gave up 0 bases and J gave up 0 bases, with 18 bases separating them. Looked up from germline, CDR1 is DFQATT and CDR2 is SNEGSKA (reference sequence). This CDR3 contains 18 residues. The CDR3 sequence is CSARDGPFRVYSNQPQHF. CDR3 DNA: TGCAGTGCTAGAGATGGTCCATTCCGGGTATATAGCAATCAGCCCCAGCATTTT.

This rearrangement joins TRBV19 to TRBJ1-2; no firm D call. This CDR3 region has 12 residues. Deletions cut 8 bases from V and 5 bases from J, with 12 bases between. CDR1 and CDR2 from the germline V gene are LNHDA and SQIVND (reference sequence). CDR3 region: CASEIVVYGYTF. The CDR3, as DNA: TGTGCCAGTGAGATCGTGGTTTATGGCTACACCTTC.

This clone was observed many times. CDR3 amino acids: CAISESGGFRSSYNEQFF. DNA for the CDR3: TGTGCCATCAGTGAGTCGGGCGGATTCCGGAGCTCCTACAATGAGCAGTTCTTC. The chain uses TRBV10-3 and TRBJ2-1; D is unresolved. In germline, CDR1 is ENHRY, CDR2 SYGVKD. The CDR3 has 18 residues. Trimming shortened V by 0 bases and J by 0 bases, and 15 bases separated the two germline ends.

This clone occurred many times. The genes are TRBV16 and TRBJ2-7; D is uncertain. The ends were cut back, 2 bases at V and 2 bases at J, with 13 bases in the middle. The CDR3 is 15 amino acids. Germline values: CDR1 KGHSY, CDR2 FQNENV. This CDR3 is CASSQGSTAAYEQYF. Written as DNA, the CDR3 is TGTGCCAGCAGCCAAGGTTCAACAGCTGCCTACGAGCAGTACTTC. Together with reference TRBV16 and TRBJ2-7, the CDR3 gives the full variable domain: GEEVAQTPKHLVRGEGQKAKLYCAPIKGHSYVFWYQQVLKNEFKFLISFQNENVFDETGMPKERFSAKCLPNSPCSLEIQATKLEDSAVYFCASSQGSTAAYEQYFGPGTRLTVT.

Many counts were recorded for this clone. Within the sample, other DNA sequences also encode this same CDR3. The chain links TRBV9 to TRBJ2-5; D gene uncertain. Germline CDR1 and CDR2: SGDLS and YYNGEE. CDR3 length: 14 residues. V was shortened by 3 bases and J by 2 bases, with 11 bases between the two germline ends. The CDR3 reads CASSALDLQETQYF. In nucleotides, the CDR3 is TGTGCCAGCAGCGCCCTGGACCTGCAAGAGACCCAGTACTTC.

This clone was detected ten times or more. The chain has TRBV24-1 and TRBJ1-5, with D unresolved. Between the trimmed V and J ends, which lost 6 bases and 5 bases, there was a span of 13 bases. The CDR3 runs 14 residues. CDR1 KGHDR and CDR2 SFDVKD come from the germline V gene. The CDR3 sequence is CATSSSPWDQPQHF. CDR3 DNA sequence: TGTGCCACCAGTTCGTCCCCTTGGGATCAGCCCCAGCATTTT.

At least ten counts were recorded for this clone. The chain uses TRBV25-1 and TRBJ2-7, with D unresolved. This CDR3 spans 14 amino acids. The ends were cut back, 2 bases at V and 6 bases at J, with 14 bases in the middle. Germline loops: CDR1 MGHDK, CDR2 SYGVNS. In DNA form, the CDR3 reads TGTGCCAGCAGTGAAAATACAGCATTGAGCGAGCAGTACTTC. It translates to CASSENTALSEQYF.

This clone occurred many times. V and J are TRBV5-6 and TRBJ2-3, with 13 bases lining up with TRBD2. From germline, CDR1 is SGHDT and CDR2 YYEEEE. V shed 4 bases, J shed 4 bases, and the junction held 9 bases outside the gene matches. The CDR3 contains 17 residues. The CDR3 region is CASSPAGTSGIADTQYF. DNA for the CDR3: TGTGCCAGCAGCCCCGCCGGGACTAGCGGGATAGCAGATACGCAGTATTTT.

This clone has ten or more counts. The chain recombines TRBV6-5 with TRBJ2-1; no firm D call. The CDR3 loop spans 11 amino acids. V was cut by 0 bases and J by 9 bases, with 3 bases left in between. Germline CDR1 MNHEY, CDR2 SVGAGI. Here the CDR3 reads CASSYSAEQFF. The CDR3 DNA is TGTGCCAGCAGTTACTCGGCTGAGCAGTTCTTC.

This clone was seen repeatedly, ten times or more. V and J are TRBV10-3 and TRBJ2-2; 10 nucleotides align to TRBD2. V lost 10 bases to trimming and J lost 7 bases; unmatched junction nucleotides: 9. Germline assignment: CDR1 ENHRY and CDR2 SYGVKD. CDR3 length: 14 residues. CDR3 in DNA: TGTGCCACCTCGAGCGGGAGGGGTCACGGGGAGCTGTTTTTT. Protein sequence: CATSSGRGHGELFF.